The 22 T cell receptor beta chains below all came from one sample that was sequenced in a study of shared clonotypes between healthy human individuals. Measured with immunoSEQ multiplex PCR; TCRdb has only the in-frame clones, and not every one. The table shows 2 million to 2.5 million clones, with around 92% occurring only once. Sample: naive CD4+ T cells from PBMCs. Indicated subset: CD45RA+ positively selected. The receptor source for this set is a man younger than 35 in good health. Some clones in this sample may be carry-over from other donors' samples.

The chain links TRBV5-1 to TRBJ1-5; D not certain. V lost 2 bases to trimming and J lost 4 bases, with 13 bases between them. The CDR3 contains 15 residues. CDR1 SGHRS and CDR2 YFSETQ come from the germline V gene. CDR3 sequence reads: CASSFSGAPNQPQHF. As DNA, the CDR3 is TGCGCCAGCAGCTTTTCGGGCGCCCCTAATCAGCCCCAGCATTTT. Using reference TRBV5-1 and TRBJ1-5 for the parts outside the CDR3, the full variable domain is KAGVTQTPRYLIKTRGQQVTLSCSPISGHRSVSWYQQTPGQGLQFLFEYFSETQRNKGNFPGRFSGRQFSNSRSEMNVSTLELGDSALYLCASSFSGAPNQPQHFGDGTRLSIL.

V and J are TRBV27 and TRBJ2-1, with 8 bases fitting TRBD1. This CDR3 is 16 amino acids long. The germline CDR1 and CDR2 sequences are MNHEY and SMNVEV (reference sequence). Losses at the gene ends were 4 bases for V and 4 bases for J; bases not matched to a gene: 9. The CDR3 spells CASSSPQGAHYNEQFF. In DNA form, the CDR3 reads TGTGCCAGCAGTTCCCCTCAGGGGGCCCATTACAATGAGCAGTTCTTC.

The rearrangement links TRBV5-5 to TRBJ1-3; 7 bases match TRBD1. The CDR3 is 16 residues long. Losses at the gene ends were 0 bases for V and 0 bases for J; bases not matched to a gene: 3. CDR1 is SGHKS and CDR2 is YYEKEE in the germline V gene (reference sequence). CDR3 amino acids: CASSLGTGPSGNTIYF. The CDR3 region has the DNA TGTGCCAGCAGCTTGGGGACAGGCCCCTCTGGAAACACCATATATTTT.

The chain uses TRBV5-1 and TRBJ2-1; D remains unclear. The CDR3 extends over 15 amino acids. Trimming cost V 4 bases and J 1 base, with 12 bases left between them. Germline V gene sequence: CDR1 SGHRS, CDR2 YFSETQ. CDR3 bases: TGCGCCAGCAGCCTCTTCATTGGGTCCTACAATGAGCAGTTCTTC. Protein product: CASSLFIGSYNEQFF.

The CDR3 region is CASSQQGITDTQYF. CDR3 DNA: TGTGCCAGCAGCCAACAGGGGATCACAGATACGCAGTATTTT. The rearrangement uses TRBV25-1 and TRBJ2-3, with TRBD1 identical over 7 bases. The germline gives CDR1 MGHDK, CDR2 SYGVNS. The CDR3 is made up of 14 amino acids. V lost 6 bases, J lost 2 bases, and 5 bases stayed unmatched.

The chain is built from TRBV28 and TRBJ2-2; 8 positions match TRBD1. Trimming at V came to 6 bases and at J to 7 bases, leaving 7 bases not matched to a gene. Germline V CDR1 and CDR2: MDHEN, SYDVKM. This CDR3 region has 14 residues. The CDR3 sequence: CASRRDRGHGELFF. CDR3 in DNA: TGTGCCAGCAGACGAGACAGGGGACACGGGGAGCTGTTTTTT.

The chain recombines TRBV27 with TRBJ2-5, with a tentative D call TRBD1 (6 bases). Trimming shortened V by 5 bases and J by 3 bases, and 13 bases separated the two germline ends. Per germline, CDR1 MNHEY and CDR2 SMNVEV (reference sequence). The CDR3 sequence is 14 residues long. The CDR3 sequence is CASSVVQGKETQYF. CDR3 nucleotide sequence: TGTGCCAGCAGTGTAGTACAGGGAAAAGAGACCCAGTACTTC.

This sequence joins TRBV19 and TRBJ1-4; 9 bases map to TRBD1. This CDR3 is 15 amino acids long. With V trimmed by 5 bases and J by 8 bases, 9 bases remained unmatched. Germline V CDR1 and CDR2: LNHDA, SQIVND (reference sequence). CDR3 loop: CASSPTGGSEEKLFF. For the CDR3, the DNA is TGTGCCAGTAGTCCGACAGGGGGGTCGGAGGAAAAACTGTTTTTT.

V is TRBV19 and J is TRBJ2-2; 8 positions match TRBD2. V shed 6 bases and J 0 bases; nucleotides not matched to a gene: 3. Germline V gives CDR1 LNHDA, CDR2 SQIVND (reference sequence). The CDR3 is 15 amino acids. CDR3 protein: CASRAGGANTGELFF. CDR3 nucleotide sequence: TGTGCCAGTAGGGCGGGAGGTGCGAACACCGGGGAGCTGTTTTTT.

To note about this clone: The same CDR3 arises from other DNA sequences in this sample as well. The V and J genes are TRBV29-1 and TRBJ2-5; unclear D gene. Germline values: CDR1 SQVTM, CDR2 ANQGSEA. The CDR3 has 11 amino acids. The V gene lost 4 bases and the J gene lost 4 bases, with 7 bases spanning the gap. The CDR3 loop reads CSVGPRETQYF. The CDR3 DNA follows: TGCAGCGTTGGGCCGAGAGAGACCCAGTACTTC.

Here the CDR3 DNA reads TGTGCCAGCAGCCCCCGGGACAGGGGGATCGGCTCCTACAATGAGCAGTTCTTC. It encodes CASSPRDRGIGSYNEQFF. The V call is TRBV7-9, the J call TRBJ2-1, with 11 positions matching TRBD1. The length of the CDR3 is 18 residues. The V segment lost 5 bases and the J segment 0 bases; nucleotides outside the gene matches: 9. Looked up from germline, CDR1 is SEHNR and CDR2 is FQNEAQ (reference sequence).

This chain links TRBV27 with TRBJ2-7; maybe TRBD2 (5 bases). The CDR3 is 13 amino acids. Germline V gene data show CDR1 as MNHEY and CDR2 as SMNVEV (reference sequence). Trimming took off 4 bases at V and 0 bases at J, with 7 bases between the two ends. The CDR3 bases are TGTGCCAGCAGTTGGGGAGCCTCCTACGAGCAGTACTTC. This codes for CASSWGASYEQYF.

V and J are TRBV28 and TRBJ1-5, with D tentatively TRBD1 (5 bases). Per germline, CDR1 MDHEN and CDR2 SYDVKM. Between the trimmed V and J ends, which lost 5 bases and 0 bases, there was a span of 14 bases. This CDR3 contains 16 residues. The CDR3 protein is CASSLNGGYSNQPQHF. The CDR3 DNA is TGTGCCAGCAGTCTTAACGGGGGTTATAGCAATCAGCCCCAGCATTTT.

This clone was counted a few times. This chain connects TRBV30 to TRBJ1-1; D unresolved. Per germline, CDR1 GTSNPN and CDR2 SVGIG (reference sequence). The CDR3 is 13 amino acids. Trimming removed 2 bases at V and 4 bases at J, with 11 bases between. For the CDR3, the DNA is TGTGCCTGGAGTAAGCTCAGCTCCACTGAAGCTTTCTTT. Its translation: CAWSKLSSTEAFF.

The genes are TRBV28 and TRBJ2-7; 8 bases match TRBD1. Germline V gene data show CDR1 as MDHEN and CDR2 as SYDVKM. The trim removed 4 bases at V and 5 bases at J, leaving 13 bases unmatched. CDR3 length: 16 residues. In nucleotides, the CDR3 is TGTGCCAGCAGTTCCCTGGGGCAGGGGGCTTTCCACGAGCAGTACTTC. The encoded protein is CASSSLGQGAFHEQYF.

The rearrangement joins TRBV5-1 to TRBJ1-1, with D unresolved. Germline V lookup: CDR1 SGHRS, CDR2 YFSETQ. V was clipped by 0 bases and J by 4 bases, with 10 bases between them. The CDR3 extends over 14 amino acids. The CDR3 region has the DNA TGCGCCAGCAGCTTGGGCAGTTATGTCACTGAAGCTTTCTTT. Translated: CASSLGSYVTEAFF. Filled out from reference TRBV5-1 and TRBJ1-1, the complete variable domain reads KAGVTQTPRYLIKTRGQQVTLSCSPISGHRSVSWYQQTPGQGLQFLFEYFSETQRNKGNFPGRFSGRQFSNSRSEMNVSTLELGDSALYLCASSLGSYVTEAFFGQGTRLTVV.

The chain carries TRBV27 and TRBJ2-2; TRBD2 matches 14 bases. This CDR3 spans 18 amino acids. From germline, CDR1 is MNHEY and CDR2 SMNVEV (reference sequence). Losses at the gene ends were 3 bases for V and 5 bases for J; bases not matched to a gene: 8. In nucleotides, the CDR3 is TGTGCCAGCAGTTTCGGACTAGCGGGAGGCCGGAGGACCGGGGAGCTGTTTTTT. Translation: CASSFGLAGGRRTGELFF.

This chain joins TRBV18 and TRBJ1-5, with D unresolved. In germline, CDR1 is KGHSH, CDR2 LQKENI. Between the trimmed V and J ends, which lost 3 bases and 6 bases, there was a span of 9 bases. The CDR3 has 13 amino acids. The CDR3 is CASSPFFGQPQHF. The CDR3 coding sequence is TGTGCCAGCTCACCTTTTTTTGGTCAGCCCCAGCATTTT.

This CDR3 is CASSLVIGGYEQYF. DNA for the CDR3: TGCGCCAGCAGCTTGGTTATCGGGGGCTACGAGCAGTACTTC. The rearrangement uses TRBV5-1 and TRBJ2-7; D may be TRBD2 (6 bases). This CDR3 has 14 residues. The V end was cut by 0 bases, the J end by 3 bases, with 10 bases between. Per germline, CDR1 SGHRS and CDR2 YFSETQ.

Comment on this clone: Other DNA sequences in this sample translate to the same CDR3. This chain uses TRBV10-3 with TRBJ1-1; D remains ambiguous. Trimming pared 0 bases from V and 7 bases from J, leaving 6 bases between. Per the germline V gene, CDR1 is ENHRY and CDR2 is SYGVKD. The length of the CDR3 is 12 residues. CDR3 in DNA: TGTGCCATCAGTGAGTCCACCGGTGAAGCTTTCTTT. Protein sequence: CAISESTGEAFF.

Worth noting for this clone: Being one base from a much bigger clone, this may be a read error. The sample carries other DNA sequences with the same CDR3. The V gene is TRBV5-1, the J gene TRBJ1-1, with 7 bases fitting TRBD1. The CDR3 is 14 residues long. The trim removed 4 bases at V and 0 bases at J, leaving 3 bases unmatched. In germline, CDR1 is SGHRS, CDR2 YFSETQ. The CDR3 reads CASSVGQMNTEAFF. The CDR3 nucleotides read TGCGCCAGCAGCGTGGGACAGATGAACACTGAAGCTTTCTTT.

CDR3 bases: TGTGCCAGCAGTCAAGTAGCTGGGTATGGCTACACCTTC. Translation gives CASSQVAGYGYTF. The rearrangement joins TRBV6-4 to TRBJ1-2; D remains unclear. Between the trimmed V and J ends, which lost 5 bases and 5 bases, there was a span of 12 bases. The CDR3 length is 13 residues. Germline loops: CDR1 MRHNA, CDR2 SNTAGT.